This TCR beta chain derives from a study of cytomegalovirus exposure and HLA in healthy donors (dated by TCRdb to 2017 to 2019). Concerning the study at large: An earlier analysis of some 600 of the donors reported 276 Gb of sequence data and 100 million to 120 million unique TCR beta sequences obtained from 150 million to 200 million T cells. An early release that covered about 600 HLA-typed donors contained approximately 320 gigabases of sequencing data and roughly 84 million unique TCR sequences. Of the roughly 400 genotyped donors, 65% to 90% fell in the genetic ancestry cluster associated with self-reported Caucasian donors. The aim of the study was to test whether cataloging public T cell receptors could identify signatures of past pathogen exposure. Using immunosequencing, the study profiled T cell repertoires from 666 subjects and related those repertoires to cytomegalovirus serostatus. Besides the first cohort of roughly 640 subjects, a separate validation cohort made up of roughly 120 different subjects was used. The study combined high-throughput TCR immunosequencing, statistical association of individual TCRs with disease status, and machine learning to predict cytomegalovirus infection status. In a later analysis, previously published TCR beta repertoires from 670 or so donors were re-analyzed and high-resolution HLA genotyping was added so that TCR occurrence patterns could be studied. Rather than using new phenotypic data, the later analysis identified candidate immune exposures from TCR beta sequences and from how often those sequences occurred across donors. An earlier analysis of a few hundred of the donors applied high-throughput TCR beta sequencing to assess whether each TCR beta V gene segment acted as functional or pseudogenic. Donor age, sex, ethnicity and CMV serostatus were collected together with the repertoire data. In a later genetic analysis, genome-wide SNP genotypes for about 65% of the roughly 700 donors were used, and that subset was treated as a discovery cohort. All discovery cohort repertoires had been generated using a single sequencing platform. Both class I and class II loci were covered by HLA typing, at four-digit resolution. The number of donors typed differed by locus, with about 629-640 for A, B, C, DRB1 and DQB1, about 500 for DQA1, 606 for DPA1, and some 470 for DPB1. About 5 DR-DQ haplotypes were handled as single units for association and clustering, since linkage in the cohort was strong. Among 398 genotyped donors of the cohort, an average of approximately 250,000 unique TCR beta nucleotide sequences were sequenced per donor, approximately 20% of them non-productive.

Paper-wide results and their limitations: At a false discovery rate of 0.05, a later analysis linked around 15,000 TCR beta sequences to specific HLA alleles. Across donors, most TCR sequences were observed very rarely, whereas some public TCRs were present in many individuals. In a later genetic analysis, fewer N-insertions in productive TCRs were reported among donors in an Asian-associated ancestry cluster than the roughly 700-donor mean. Correlated functional status among segregating V segments might reflect linkage disequilibrium, but an unknown experimental factor could not be ruled out. According to the authors, the approach could potentially be generalized to other disease states and immunological phenotypes. A cluster of highly shared sequence variants was judged likely to be a technical artifact of the sequencing pipeline. The 87-base-pair reads could not distinguish some IMGT-functional V segments, including TRBV6-2 and TRBV6-3, so those segments were excluded. Cytomegalovirus status was reported to be diagnosed by the classifier with high specificity and sensitivity in both the original and validation cohorts. The earlier analysis of around 600 of the donors excluded 15 to 20 rarely observed V segments, including chromosome 9 orphons, because counts were too low. This cohort had only TCR beta chains sequenced, and the lack of alpha or paired-chain data limited which features could be detected. HLA typing was unavailable for some donors at each locus, so association tests used only the typed subset. Sequencing depth was assumed to be roughly uniform across donors in the presence/absence analyses, though that assumption may not hold. In the study, around 150 TCR beta chains were listed as associated with cytomegalovirus. In an earlier analysis of roughly 560 of the donors, most TCR beta V segments were observed in productive rearrangements about 87% or about 30% of the time, broadly matching IMGT annotations. Compared with equally common non-associated chains, HLA-associated TCR beta chains in a later analysis were more clonally expanded and had lower generation probabilities. According to a later analysis, most CMV-associated TCR beta chains appeared to be HLA-restricted, and the HLA associations seemed to be driven largely by CMV exposure. Strong co-occurrence of HLA alleles, especially DR and DQ, made assigning TCR associations to individual alleles difficult. The only immune exposure information available for the cohort was CMV serostatus. A few of the identified cytomegalovirus-associated TCR beta chains were confirmed in vitro to be specific for cytomegalovirus antigens. A later analysis found that TCR association rates varied across HLA loci, with DRB1 alleles showing the most associated TCRs and HLA-C alleles the fewest. V-gene and J-gene trimming of TCR beta chains was associated with a missense DCLRE1C variant in a later genetic analysis, and the association was replicated in an independent cohort. According to a later analysis, parvovirus B19, influenza, CMV and Epstein-Barr virus appeared linked to several top co-occurrence clusters. A further reported finding was that TCR beta sequences accurately predicted the HLA-A and HLA-B alleles for most subjects in the first cohort.

As encoded in the germline V gene, CDR1 is SGHRS while CDR2 is YFSETQ. Trimming removed 4 bases from V and 5 bases from J; the gene matches leave 14 bases unexplained. The CDR3 measures 16 amino acids from cysteine to phenylalanine. The DNA shown is the 48-base CDR3, in frame from base 1. The cohort was made up of 500 to 850 healthy bone marrow donors. All cohort members were sampled while nominally healthy, although unrecorded immune exposures were likely present. The donor was CMV seropositive and was included in the group of about 290 seropositive cohort members. Each donor provided a peripheral blood sample, and peripheral blood mononuclear cells were used for TCR beta sequencing. Genomic DNA extraction from the blood cell samples was performed with the Qiagen DNeasy Blood Extraction Kit. The library was generated by the immunoSEQ multiplex PCR assay. For the multiplex PCR, a mixture combining 60 forward primers for TCR Vbeta segments and 13 reverse primers for TCR Jbeta segments was used. Amplification of the CDR3 region of rearranged TCR beta genes was performed with a multiplex PCR assay on genomic DNA. The Illumina HiSeq System was used to sequence the amplified TCR beta libraries as 87-base-pair reads. Processing in the source paper ran as follows. In a later analysis, 80 million or so unique TCR beta chains were counted across the approximately 620 repertoires, and around 10 million of these chains were shared by at least two donors. Raw reads were error-corrected and collapsed into unique sequences by a nearest-neighbor algorithm in which closely related sequences were merged to remove PCR and sequencing errors. Alignment of CDR3 sequences to IMGT reference sequences was used to assign V, D and J gene segments. Each retained sequence needed at least a six-nucleotide match to both a V gene segment and a J gene segment. Rearrangements were called productive when the CDR3 lacked stop codons and stayed in frame with V and J; all others were non-productive. CDR3 was defined according to IMGT convention as the region running from the second conserved V-encoded cysteine to the conserved J-encoded phenylalanine. The earlier analysis of 500 to 650 of the donors excluded any sequence lacking an unambiguous match to a single V gene segment. In an earlier analysis of several hundred of the donors, V segments were called functional above 56.7% productive rearrangements and were called segregating when the between-donor standard deviation exceeded 5%. A statistical classification framework was built for diagnosing cytomegalovirus status from the catalog of TCR beta chain sequences. In a later analysis, TCR nucleotide sequences were compared against IMGT/GENE-DB human TR gene sequences so that V and J genes could be assigned. Using the TCRdist pipeline, a later analysis assigned CDR3 sequences along with most-parsimonious VDJ recombination scenarios. In a later analysis, every TCR beta chain was defined by the combination of its CDR3 amino acid sequence and its V-gene family, and reads without a unique V-gene family were dropped. As a way to deal with suspected cross-contamination and a sequencing artifact, a later analysis dropped under 600 nucleotide sequences that were highly shared and had low generation probability. In a later analysis, a clonal expansion index was calculated for each public chain from normalized within-repertoire ranks of inferred template counts. In a later analysis, generation probabilities were computed with a VDJ recombination model fitted to out-of-frame rearrangements, and the resulting probabilities were checked against IGoR. In a later analysis, TCR-TCR, TCR-HLA and TCR-CMV co-occurrence was scored with hypergeometric tests, and a repertoire-size bias correction was applied to TCR pairs. In a later analysis, false discovery rates were estimated by permuting HLA or CMV assignments 20 times. In a later analysis, co-occurring TCRs were grouped with DBSCAN, and TCRdist sequence similarity was added when clustering was performed within HLA-allele-positive subsets. Repertoires with fewer than 30,000 or more than 120,000 public chains, plus five repertoires with anomalous nucleotide sharing, were excluded from co-occurrence clustering. The table comes from immuneACCESS by way of TCRdb, which keeps in-frame sequences with V and J called. Part of the clones is missing from these tables; in studies checked, under half for an unresolved V gene and the rest for unknown reasons. V, J and clone size reflect that table, while D and trimming were determined from the DNA. The table of this sample itemizes 180,000 or so clones. 0.7% to 1% of the sample is held by the ten biggest clonotypes.

About this clone itself: The antigen it recognizes is unknown.

Recombination joined TRBV5-1 with TRBJ1-1; TRBD1 agrees with 7 junctional bases. Sequenced sample: PBMCs. This TCR came from a woman aged 18-29 years in good health and CMV-seropositive. The CDR3 corresponds to CASSADRVFAFTEAFF. The nucleotide sequence is given as TGCGCCAGCAGCGCAGACAGGGTATTTGCGTTTACTGAAGCTTTCTTT.